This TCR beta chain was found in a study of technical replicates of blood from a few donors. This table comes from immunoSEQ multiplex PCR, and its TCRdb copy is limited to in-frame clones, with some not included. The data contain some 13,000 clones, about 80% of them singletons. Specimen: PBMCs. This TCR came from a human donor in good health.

CDR3 loop: CASSFLRDKTSTDTQYF. CDR3 bases: TGCGCCAGCAGCTTCCTCCGGGACAAGACTAGCACAGATACGCAGTATTTT. The chain links TRBV5-1 to TRBJ2-3; D possibly corresponds to TRBD1 (6 bases). Germline loops: CDR1 SGHRS, CDR2 YFSETQ. V dropped 2 bases and J dropped 0 bases, with 16 bases sitting between them. The CDR3 loop spans 17 amino acids.